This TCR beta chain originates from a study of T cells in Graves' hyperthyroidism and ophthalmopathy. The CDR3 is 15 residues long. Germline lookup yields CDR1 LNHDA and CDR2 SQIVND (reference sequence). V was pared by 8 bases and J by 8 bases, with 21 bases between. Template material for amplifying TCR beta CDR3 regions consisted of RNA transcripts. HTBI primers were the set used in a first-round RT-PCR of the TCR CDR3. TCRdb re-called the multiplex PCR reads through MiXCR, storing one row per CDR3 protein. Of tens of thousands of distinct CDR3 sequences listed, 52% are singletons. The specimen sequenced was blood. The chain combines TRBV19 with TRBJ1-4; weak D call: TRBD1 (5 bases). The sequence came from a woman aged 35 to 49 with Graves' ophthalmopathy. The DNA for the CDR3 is TGTGCCAGTTCATCCCCCGGGACTAGCGGGGAAAAACTGTTTTTT. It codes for CASSSPGTSGEKLFF.